The 16 T cell receptor beta chains presented below share a single source sample, sequenced in a study of blood T cell repertoires in COVID-19. Sequencing used immunoSEQ multiplex PCR; TCRdb keeps in-frame clones, though not all of them. The sample has about 280,000 clones; 83% are singletons. The material sequenced was peripheral blood. The receptors shown here come from a woman between 45 and 65 years old who had recovered from COVID-19.

V usage is TRBV7-2 and J usage is TRBJ1-6; perhaps TRBD1 as D (5 bases). Germline CDR1 SGHTA, CDR2 FQGNSA. The CDR3 covers 19 residues. Trimming took 0 bases from V and 3 from J, leaving 18 bases between them. The CDR3 sequence: CASSLASGIGQGYNSPLHF. DNA for the CDR3: TGTGCCAGCAGCTTAGCGAGCGGGATTGGGCAGGGCTATAATTCACCCCTCCACTTT. Full variable domain (rest looked up from reference TRBV7-2 and TRBJ1-6): GAGVSQSPSNKVTEKGKDVELRCDPISGHTALYWYRQSLGQGLEFLIYFQGNSAPDKSGLPSDRFSAERTGGSVSTLTIQRTQQEDSAVYLCASSLASGIGQGYNSPLHFGNGTRLTVT.

This chain uses TRBV6-5 with TRBJ2-1; 12 bases align to TRBD2. The CDR3 contains 15 residues. CDR1 MNHEY and CDR2 SVGAGI come from the germline V gene. The ends lost 7 bases at V and 4 bases at J; junction bases unmatched: 5. This chain's CDR3 is CASIPTSGSYNEQFF. The CDR3 DNA is TGTGCCAGCATTCCGACTAGCGGGAGTTACAATGAGCAGTTCTTC.

This chain links TRBV30 with TRBJ2-3; 7 nucleotides line up with TRBD2. The CDR3 has 13 amino acids. The junction had 7 bases not matched to a gene; V was cut back by 5 bases and J by 5 bases. Germline CDR1 reads GTSNPN; CDR2 reads SVGIG (reference sequence). The CDR3 DNA reads as TGTGCCTGGGCACTGGGGACTAAAGATACGCAGTATTTT. Translated: CAWALGTKDTQYF.

The chain has TRBV6-2 or TRBV6-3 and TRBJ1-2; possible D gene TRBD1, 5 bases. V lost 0 bases and J lost 2, with 13 bases in between. The CDR3 consists of 16 residues. The germline gives CDR1 MNHEY, CDR2 SVGEGT. The CDR3 DNA reads as TGTGCCAGCAGTTACTCGGGGGGTGATCCGAACTATGGCTACACCTTC. The encoded protein is CASSYSGGDPNYGYTF.

The gene calls are TRBV28 and TRBJ2-7; TRBD1 matches 8 bases. Trimming at V came to 9 bases and at J to 0 bases, leaving 7 bases not matched to a gene. The CDR3 runs 14 residues. Germline CDR1 reads MDHEN; CDR2 reads SYDVKM. The CDR3 loop reads CASNNRGSSYEQYF. Written as DNA, the CDR3 is TGTGCCAGTAATAACAGGGGGAGCTCCTACGAGCAGTACTTC.

This chain connects TRBV27 to TRBJ2-7; 7 bases line up with TRBD2. The CDR3 runs 15 residues. Germline assignment: CDR1 MNHEY and CDR2 SMNVEV (reference sequence). J lost 4 bases, V lost 6 bases, and 12 bases had no gene match. CDR3 DNA: TGTGCCAGCAGGGGACCCGGGACTAAAACTTACGAGCAGTACTTC. It translates to CASRGPGTKTYEQYF.

The V gene is TRBV7-2, the J gene TRBJ1-6, with a weak D call TRBD1 (5 bases). Germline V CDR1 and CDR2: SGHTA, FQGNSA. The CDR3 is 15 residues long. V was pared by 6 bases and J by 5 bases, with 14 bases between. CDR3 sequence (DNA): TGTGCCAGCAGGTCCGGGGGTCGCAATAATTCACCCCTCCACTTT. Translation: CASRSGGRNNSPLHF. Together with reference TRBV7-2 and TRBJ1-6, the CDR3 gives the full variable domain: GAGVSQSPSNKVTEKGKDVELRCDPISGHTALYWYRQSLGQGLEFLIYFQGNSAPDKSGLPSDRFSAERTGGSVSTLTIQRTQQEDSAVYLCASRSGGRNNSPLHFGNGTRLTVT.

The chain couples TRBV10-3 to TRBJ1-6, with D perhaps TRBD1 (5 bases). Germline assignment: CDR1 ENHRY and CDR2 SYGVKD. CDR3 length: 12 amino acids. The V end was cut by 8 bases, the J end by 9 bases, with 11 bases between. CDR3 residues: CAISDGGSPLHF. The CDR3 DNA sequence: TGTGCCATCTCCGACGGGGGTTCACCCCTCCACTTT.

CDR3 sequence: CASRGQGAGEQFF. CDR3 coding DNA: TGTGCCAGTAGAGGACAGGGGGCCGGTGAGCAGTTCTTC. V usage is TRBV19 and J usage is TRBJ2-1; 11 nucleotides align to TRBD1. The junction had 4 bases not matched to a gene; V was cut back by 6 bases and J by 9 bases. This CDR3 contains 13 residues. The germline gives CDR1 LNHDA, CDR2 SQIVND (reference sequence).

The rearrangement links TRBV3-1 (or the pseudogene TRBV3-2) to TRBJ2-5; D is possibly TRBD2 (5 bases). From germline, CDR1 is LGHDT and CDR2 YNNKEL (reference sequence). V lost 0 bases to trimming and J lost 5 bases, with 13 bases between them. CDR3 size: 15 residues. The CDR3 loop is CASSQEAVSWETQYF. The DNA for the CDR3 is TGTGCCAGCAGCCAAGAAGCGGTATCTTGGGAGACCCAGTACTTC.

This sequence joins TRBV19 and TRBJ2-5; no clear D gene. This CDR3 is built from 13 residues. From germline, CDR1 is LNHDA and CDR2 SQIVND (reference sequence). V lost 5 bases to trimming and J lost 2 bases, with 9 bases between them. This CDR3 reads CASSWALQETQYF. The CDR3 coding sequence is TGTGCCAGTAGTTGGGCACTTCAAGAGACCCAGTACTTC.

The rearrangement uses TRBV19 and TRBJ2-3; 8 bases line up with TRBD2. The CDR3 covers 18 residues. Germline loops: CDR1 LNHDA, CDR2 SQIVND (reference sequence). After removal of 7 bases from V and 5 bases from J, the junction contained 20 bases not matched to a gene. The DNA of the CDR3 is TGTGCCAGTACCGACGAAGGTGACTGGACTAGCCAAAGAGATACGCAGTATTTT. Its translation is CASTDEGDWTSQRDTQYF.

This clone was seen only once. The chain combines TRBV3-1 (or the pseudogene TRBV3-2) with TRBJ2-5, with D perhaps TRBD1 (5 bases). Germline V CDR1 and CDR2: LGHDT, YNNKEL (reference sequence). The CDR3 has 15 amino acids. V lost 1 base and J lost 7, with 16 bases in between. CDR3 bases: TGTGCCAGCAGCCAAGTGGACACCCCGGGTGGGACCCAGTACTTC. Its protein product is CASSQVDTPGGTQYF.

The chain joins TRBV18 to TRBJ1-1; D is uncertain. V dropped 3 bases and J dropped 3 bases, with 11 bases sitting between them. Germline V gene data show CDR1 as KGHSH and CDR2 as LQKENI. The CDR3 contains 14 residues. The CDR3 DNA follows: TGTGCCAGCTCACCCGAGGATCTTGACACTGAAGCTTTCTTT. Protein product: CASSPEDLDTEAFF.

This chain joins TRBV28 and TRBJ2-7; TRBD1 aligns across 10 bases. J lost 6 bases, V lost 4 bases, and 12 bases had no gene match. Germline V gene sequence: CDR1 MDHEN, CDR2 SYDVKM. The CDR3 is 16 residues long. This CDR3 is CASSSPTGTGDPEQYF. CDR3 sequence (DNA): TGTGCCAGCAGTTCCCCTACCGGGACAGGGGATCCCGAGCAGTACTTC.

This clone came up many times. The rearrangement uses TRBV6-2 or TRBV6-3 and TRBJ2-7, with TRBD2 as a possible D gene (6 bases). Germline values: CDR1 MNHEY, CDR2 SVGEGT. Trimming removed 2 bases at V and 4 bases at J, with 15 bases between. CDR3 size: 15 residues. CDR3 DNA sequence: TGTGCCAGCAGTTACAGGCGGAGGGCTCAGTACGAGCAGTACTTC. It is translated as CASSYRRRAQYEQYF.